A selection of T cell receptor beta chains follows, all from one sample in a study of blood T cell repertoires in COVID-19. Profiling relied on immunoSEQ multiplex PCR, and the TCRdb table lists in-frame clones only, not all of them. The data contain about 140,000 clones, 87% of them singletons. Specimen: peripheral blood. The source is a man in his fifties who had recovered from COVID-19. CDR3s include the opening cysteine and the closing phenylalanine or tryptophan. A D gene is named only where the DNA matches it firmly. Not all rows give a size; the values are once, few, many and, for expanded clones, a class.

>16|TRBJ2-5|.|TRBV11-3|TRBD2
TGTGCCAGCAGCTTAGGAGGAGCTAGCGGTGGGGAGACCCAGTACTTC
CASSLGGASGGETQYF
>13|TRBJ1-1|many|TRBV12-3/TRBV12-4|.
TGTGCCAGCAGTTTAGGGCCGAACACTGAAGCTTTCTTT
CASSLGPNTEAFF
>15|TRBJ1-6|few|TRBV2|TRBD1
TGTGCCAGCAGTGTCGGACAGGGGTCTAATTCACCCCTCCACTTT
CASSVGQGSNSPLHF
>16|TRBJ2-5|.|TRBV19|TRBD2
TGTGCCAGTAGTATAGTGGCTAGCGGGGGTATCGAGACCCAGTACTTC
CASSIVASGGIETQYF
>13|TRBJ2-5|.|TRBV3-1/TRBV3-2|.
TGTGCCAGCAGCCTTCAGGGTGGAGAGACCCAGTACTTC
CASSLQGGETQYF
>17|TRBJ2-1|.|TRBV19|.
TGTGCCAGTAGTATAGGGGGACAAGTGATTCACTACAATGAGCAGTTCTTC
CASSIGGQVIHYNEQFF
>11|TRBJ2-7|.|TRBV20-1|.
TGCAGTGCTACAGGGGTGGGCGAGCAGTACTTC
CSATGVGEQYF
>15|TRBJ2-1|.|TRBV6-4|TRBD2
TGTGCCAGCAGTTTTAGCGGGGACTCCTACAATGAGCAGTTCTTC
CASSFSGDSYNEQFF
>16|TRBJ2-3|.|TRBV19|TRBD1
TGTGCCAGTAGTATGGGGACAGGGGTGGGCGCAGATACGCAGTATTTT
CASSMGTGVGADTQYF
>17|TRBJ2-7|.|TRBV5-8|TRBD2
TGTGCCAGCAGCTTGGGACTAGCGGGGGGAAACTCCTACGAGCAGTACTTC
CASSLGLAGGNSYEQYF
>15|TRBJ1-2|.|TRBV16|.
TGTGCCAGCAGCCAATCTCCAGGGTCAAACTATGGCTACACCTTC
CASSQSPGSNYGYTF
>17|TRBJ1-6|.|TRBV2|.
TGTGCCAGCAGTGGGGCAGGGCCAAGCTCCTATAATTCACCCCTCCACTTT
CASSGAGPSSYNSPLHF
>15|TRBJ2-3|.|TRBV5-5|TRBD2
TGTGCCAGCAGCTTCCTAGCGGCGAGCACAGATACGCAGTATTTT
CASSFLAASTDTQYF
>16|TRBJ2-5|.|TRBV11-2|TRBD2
TGTGCCAGCAGCTTAGGACTAGCTCATTTTTTAGAGACCCAGTACTTC
CASSLGLAHFLETQYF
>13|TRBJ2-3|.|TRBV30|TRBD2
TGTGCCAGCCGGACTAGCGGGGGGGATACGCAGTATTTT
CASRTSGGDTQYF
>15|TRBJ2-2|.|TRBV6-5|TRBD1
TGTGCCAGCAGTCTGACAGGGCGGTCAACCGGGGAGCTGTTTTTT
CASSLTGRSTGELFF
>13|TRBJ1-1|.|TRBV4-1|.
TGCGCCAGCAGCCCCGGACAGAGGATCGAAGCTTTCTTT
CASSPGQRIEAFF
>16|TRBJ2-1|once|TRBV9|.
TGTGCCAGCAGCGCAACAGGGTATGTAACCTACAATGAGCAGTTCTTC
CASSATGYVTYNEQFF
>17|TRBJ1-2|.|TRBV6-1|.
TGTGCCAGCAGTGTCCTAATTGGTCGGGTCGTCGGGAATGGCTACACCTTC
CASSVLIGRVVGNGYTF
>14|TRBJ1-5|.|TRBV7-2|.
TGTGCCAGCAGCCTCTCGGGACTGAGTCAGCCCCAGCATTTT
CASSLSGLSQPQHF
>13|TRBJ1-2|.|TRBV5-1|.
TGCGCCAGCAGCTCTAGAGATGCCTATGGCTACACCTTC
CASSSRDAYGYTF
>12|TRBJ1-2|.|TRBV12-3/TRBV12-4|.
TGTGCCAGCAGTTCACGACAAGCCGGCTACACCTTC
CASSSRQAGYTF
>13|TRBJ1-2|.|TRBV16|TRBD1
TGTGCCAGCAGTCCAACAGGGGCGAATGGCTACACCTTC
CASSPTGANGYTF
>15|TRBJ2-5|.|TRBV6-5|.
TGTGCCAGCAGTTACTCAGGGGGTTCACGAGAGACCCAGTACTTC
CASSYSGGSRETQYF
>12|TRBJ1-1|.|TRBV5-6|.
TGTGCCAGCAGCAGACAGAACACTGAAGCTTTCTTT
CASSRQNTEAFF
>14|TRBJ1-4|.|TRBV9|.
TGTGCCAGCAGCGCCGGGACAAATAATGAAAAACTGTTTTTT
CASSAGTNNEKLFF
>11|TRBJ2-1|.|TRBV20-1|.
TGCAGTGCTAGAGATCGGAATGAGCAGTTCTTC
CSARDRNEQFF